This T cell receptor (beta chain) was found in a study of Ad26.COV2.S vaccination and SARS-CoV-2 variants. Whole-study context: Into the muscle, Ad26.COV2.S was dosed once or twice, 56 days apart.

Here immunoSEQ multiplex PCR was the method, and the copy in TCRdb shows in-frame clones only, minus some. The sample comprises 400,000 to 450,000 clones, 80% to 95% of which are singletons, and 10% to 15% rests with the top ten. Treatment of the sample: some 19 received Ad26.COV2.S at low or high dose, single or two shots; roughly 5 received placebo; per-sample allocation not given. Day 63 after the first injection of vaccine or placebo was the sampling time. This sequence originates from a person between 18 and 65 years old who received the Ad26.COV2.S COVID-19 vaccine or a placebo. The sequenced sample was peripheral blood, obtained in a trial of Ad26.COV2.S vaccine versus placebo.

The CDR3 DNA follows: TGTGCCAGCAGCCCCTATTTACCCTCAGCTAACTATGGCTACACCTTC. Its protein product is CASSPYLPSANYGYTF. The chain employs TRBV3-1 (or the pseudogene TRBV3-2) and TRBJ1-2, with D hard to call. The CDR3 loop spans 16 amino acids. Germline V lookup: CDR1 LGHDT, CDR2 YNNKEL (reference sequence). V was pared by 4 bases and J by 0 bases, with 15 bases between.